This T cell receptor (beta chain) was profiled in a study of blood T cell repertoires in COVID-19. The wider study: Samples of COVID-19 (acute and convalescent) were obtained from the United States, Italy and Spain. PBMCs, B-cell-depleted T cells, or T cells provided the cDNA or gDNA that made up the material.

Authors' methods: The authors estimated nucleated cell counts from reference gene primer amplification. Clones were read by immunoSEQ multiplex PCR, and TCRdb kept only the in-frame ones, dropping some. V, J and clone size are those of that table, while D and trimming were read from the DNA. The profile shows about 40,000 clones, 80% to 90% of them singletons. The CDR3 covers 17 residues. Deletions cut 4 bases from V and 0 bases from J, with 16 bases between. In germline, CDR1 is SGHDT, CDR2 YYEEEE. The chain uses TRBV5-6 and TRBJ2-2, with a possible D match to TRBD1 (6 bases). Sample: peripheral blood. The receptor comes from a man aged 40-55 years with active COVID-19. The CDR3 loop is CASSADLGTTNTGELFF. CDR3 in DNA: TGTGCCAGCAGCGCAGACCTCGGGACAACGAACACCGGGGAGCTGTTTTTT.